This T cell receptor beta chain came from a study of T-cell reconstitution after alpha-beta-depleted transplantation in children. Unique molecular identifiers tagged the TCRbeta library. MiXCR was run by TCRdb on the PCR reads, yielding one entry per CDR3 protein. The table records about 350,000 distinct CDR3 sequences, about a sixth of them present only once. As regards this clonotype: What it recognizes is unknown. The CDR3 does not close with the conserved phenylalanine or tryptophan, likely indicating a read error.

General study findings and limits: The authors attributed T-cell counts and diversity one year after transplant mostly to newly produced T cells. Approximately two months post-transplant, alpha-beta T cells reportedly originated from several hundred expanded graft clones. In some patients, recipient T cells and intrathymic progenitors surviving conditioning explained high day-60 diversity.

This CDR3 comprises 15 residues. Per germline, CDR1 SGHDN and CDR2 FVKESK. Trimming cost V 4 bases and J 3 bases; bases outside gene matches: 5. This clonotype originated in a male patient between 2 and 9 years old who had a stem cell transplant for acute lymphoblastic leukemia, so the T cells may come from the graft donor. The source was PBMCs, mostly from graft donor cells, collected 360 days after TCRalphabeta/CD19-depleted stem cell transplant. The chain carries TRBV14 and TRBJ1-4; the match to TRBD1 covers 7 bases. CDR3 protein: CASSPLRGPNEKLFS. CDR3 in DNA: TGTGCCAGCAGCCCGCTGAGGGGGCCTAATGAAAAACTGTTTTCT.